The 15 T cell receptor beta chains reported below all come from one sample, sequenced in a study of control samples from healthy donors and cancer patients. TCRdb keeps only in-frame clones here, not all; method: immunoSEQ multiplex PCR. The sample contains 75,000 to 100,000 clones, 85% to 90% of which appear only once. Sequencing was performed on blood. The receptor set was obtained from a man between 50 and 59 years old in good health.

The CDR3 region is CASSFREESYNEQFF. CDR3 bases: TGTGCCAGCAGCTTCCGGGAGGAATCCTACAATGAGCAGTTCTTC. The chain joins TRBV11-3 to TRBJ2-1; 7 bases agree with TRBD2. Germline values: CDR1 SGHNT, CDR2 YENEEA. The CDR3 extends over 15 amino acids. V trimming: 3 bases; J trimming: 1 base; junction bases outside the gene matches: 3.

The CDR3 nucleotides read TGTGCCAGCAGCCGAGCGGGGGGGCCCTATGAGCAGTTCTTC. This encodes CASSRAGGPYEQFF. The chain recombines TRBV14 with TRBJ2-1, with 10 bases lining up with TRBD2. V shed 4 bases and J 8 bases; nucleotides not matched to a gene: 5. This CDR3 has 14 residues. The germline V gene has CDR1 SGHDN and CDR2 FVKESK.

The CDR3 spells CASSLDSTSRETQYF. For the CDR3, the DNA is TGCGCCAGCAGCTTGGATAGTACTTCGCGGGAGACCCAGTACTTC. This rearrangement joins TRBV5-1 to TRBJ2-5; D is ambiguous. The length of the CDR3 is 15 residues. V dropped 0 bases and J dropped 5 bases, with 14 bases sitting between them. Germline values: CDR1 SGHRS, CDR2 YFSETQ.

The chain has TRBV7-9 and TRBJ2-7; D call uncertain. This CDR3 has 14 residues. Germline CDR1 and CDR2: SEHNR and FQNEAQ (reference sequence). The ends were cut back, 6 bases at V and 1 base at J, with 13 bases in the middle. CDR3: CASSFRAESYEQYF. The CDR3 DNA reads TGTGCCAGCAGTTTTCGAGCAGAGTCCTACGAGCAGTACTTC.

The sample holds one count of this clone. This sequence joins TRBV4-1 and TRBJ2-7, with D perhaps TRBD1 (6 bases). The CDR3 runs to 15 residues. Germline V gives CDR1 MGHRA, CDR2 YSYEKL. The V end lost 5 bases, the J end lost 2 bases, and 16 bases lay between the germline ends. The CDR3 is CASSSRDNPPYEQYF. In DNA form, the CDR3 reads TGCGCCAGCAGCTCACGGGACAATCCTCCCTACGAGCAGTACTTC.

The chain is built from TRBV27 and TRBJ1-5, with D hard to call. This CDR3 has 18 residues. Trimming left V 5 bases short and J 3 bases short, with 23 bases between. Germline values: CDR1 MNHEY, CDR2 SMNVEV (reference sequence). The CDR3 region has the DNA TGTGCCAGCAGTCCATCATTCTCGATCGACGGGGTCAATCAGCCCCAGCATTTT. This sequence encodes CASSPSFSIDGVNQPQHF.

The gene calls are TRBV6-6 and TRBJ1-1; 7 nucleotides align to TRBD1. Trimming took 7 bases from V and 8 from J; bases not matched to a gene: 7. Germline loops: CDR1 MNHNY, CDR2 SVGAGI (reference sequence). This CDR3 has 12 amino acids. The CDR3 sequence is CASIKDRREAFF. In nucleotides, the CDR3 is TGTGCCAGCATAAAGGACAGGCGAGAAGCTTTCTTT.

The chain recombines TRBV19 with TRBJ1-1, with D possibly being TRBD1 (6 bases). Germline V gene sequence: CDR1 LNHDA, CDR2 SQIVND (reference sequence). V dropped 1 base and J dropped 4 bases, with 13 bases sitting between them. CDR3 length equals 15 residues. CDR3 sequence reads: CASSIARGASTEAFF. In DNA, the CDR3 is TGTGCCAGTAGTATAGCTCGGGGGGCGAGCACTGAAGCTTTCTTT. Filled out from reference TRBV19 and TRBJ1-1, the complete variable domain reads DGGITQSPKYLFRKEGQNVTLSCEQNLNHDAMYWYRQDPGQGLRLIYYSQIVNDFQKGDIAEGYSVSREKKESFPLTVTSAQKNPTAFYLCASSIARGASTEAFFGQGTRLTVV.

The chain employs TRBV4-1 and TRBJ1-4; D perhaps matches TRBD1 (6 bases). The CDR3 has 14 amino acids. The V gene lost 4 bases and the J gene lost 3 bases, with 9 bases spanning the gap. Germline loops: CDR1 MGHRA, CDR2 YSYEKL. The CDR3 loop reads CASSLQGPNEKLFF. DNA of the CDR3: TGCGCCAGCAGCCTACAGGGCCCTAATGAAAAACTGTTTTTT.

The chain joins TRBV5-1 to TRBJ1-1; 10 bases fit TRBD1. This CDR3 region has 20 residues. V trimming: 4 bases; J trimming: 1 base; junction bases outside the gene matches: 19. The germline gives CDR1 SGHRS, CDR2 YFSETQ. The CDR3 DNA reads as TGCGCCAGCAGCCCAGGACCCCTAAGACAGGGGGCCATAGGGAACACTGAAGCTTTCTTT. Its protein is CASSPGPLRQGAIGNTEAFF.

The CDR3 here is CSVADRAKYEQYF. The CDR3 DNA follows: TGCAGCGTTGCCGACAGGGCAAAATACGAGCAGTACTTC. This chain joins TRBV29-1 and TRBJ2-7; 7 bases are a match to TRBD1. The CDR3 extends over 13 amino acids. V lost 4 bases, J lost 4 bases, and 7 bases stayed unmatched. The germline V gene has CDR1 SQVTM and CDR2 ANQGSEA.

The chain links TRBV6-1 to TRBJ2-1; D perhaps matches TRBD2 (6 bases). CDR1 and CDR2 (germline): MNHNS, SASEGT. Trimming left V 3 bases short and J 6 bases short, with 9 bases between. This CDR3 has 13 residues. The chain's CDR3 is CASSEGGSNEQFF. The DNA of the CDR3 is TGTGCCAGCAGTGAGGGGGGTAGCAATGAGCAGTTCTTC.

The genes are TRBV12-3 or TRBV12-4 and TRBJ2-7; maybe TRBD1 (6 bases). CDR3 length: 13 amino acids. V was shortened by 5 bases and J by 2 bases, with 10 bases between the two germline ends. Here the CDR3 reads CASSLTGTYEQYF. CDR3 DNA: TGTGCCAGCAGTCTGACAGGTACCTACGAGCAGTACTTC.

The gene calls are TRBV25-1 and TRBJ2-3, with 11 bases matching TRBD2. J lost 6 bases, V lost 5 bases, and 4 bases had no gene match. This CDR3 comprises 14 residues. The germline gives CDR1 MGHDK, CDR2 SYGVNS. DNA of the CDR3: TGTGCCAGCAGTCTAGCGGGGGGTGAGGATACGCAGTATTTT. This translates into CASSLAGGEDTQYF.

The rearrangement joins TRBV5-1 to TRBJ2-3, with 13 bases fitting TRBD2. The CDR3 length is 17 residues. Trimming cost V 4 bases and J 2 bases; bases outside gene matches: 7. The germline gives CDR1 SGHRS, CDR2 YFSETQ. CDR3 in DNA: TGCGCCAGCAGCACACCGACTAGCGGGGGGATCACAGATACGCAGTATTTT. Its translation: CASSTPTSGGITDTQYF.